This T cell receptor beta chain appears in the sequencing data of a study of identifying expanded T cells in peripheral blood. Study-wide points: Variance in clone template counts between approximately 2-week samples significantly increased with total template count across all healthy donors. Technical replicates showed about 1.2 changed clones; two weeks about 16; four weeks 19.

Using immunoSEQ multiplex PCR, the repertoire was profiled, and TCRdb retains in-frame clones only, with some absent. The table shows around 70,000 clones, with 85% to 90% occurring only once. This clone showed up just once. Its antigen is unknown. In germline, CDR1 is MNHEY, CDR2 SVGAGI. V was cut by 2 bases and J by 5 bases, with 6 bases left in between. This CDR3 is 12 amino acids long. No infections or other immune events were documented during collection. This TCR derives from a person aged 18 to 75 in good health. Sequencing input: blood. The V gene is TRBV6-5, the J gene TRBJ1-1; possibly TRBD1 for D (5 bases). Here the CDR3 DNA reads TGTGCCAGCAGTTACGGGGGAACTGAAGCTTTCTTT. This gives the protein CASSYGGTEAFF.